A single sample is the source of the 17 T cell receptor beta chains below, sequenced in a study of T cell changes during pregnancy in multiple sclerosis. Sequencing used immunoSEQ multiplex PCR; TCRdb keeps in-frame clones, though not all of them. The table records around 70,000 clones, more than 90% of them present only once. Source: peripheral blood, taken after pregnancy. The receptors derive from a female donor in good health, enrolled as a control in a pregnancy study.

V usage is TRBV6-1 and J usage is TRBJ2-1; the match to TRBD1 covers 7 bases. V lost 0 bases, J lost 0 bases, and 2 bases stayed unmatched. The CDR3 is 16 residues long. Germline CDR1 and CDR2: MNHNS and SASEGT. CDR3 DNA: TGTGCCAGCAGTGAAGCGGCAGGGGGCTCCTACAATGAGCAGTTCTTC. As protein: CASSEAAGGSYNEQFF.

The chain uses TRBV11-3 and TRBJ2-7; D perhaps matches TRBD2 (5 bases). Trimming stripped 5 bases from V and 5 bases from J, with 13 bases between. Looked up from germline, CDR1 is SGHNT and CDR2 is YENEEA. This CDR3 region has 13 residues. The CDR3 region is CASSAGGGNEQYF. Here the CDR3 DNA reads TGTGCCAGCAGCGCTGGAGGTGGAAACGAGCAGTACTTC. The full variable domain, completed using reference TRBV11-3 and TRBJ2-7, is EAGVVQSPRYKIIEKKQPVAFWCNPISGHNTLYWYLQNLGQGPELLIRYENEEAVDDSQLPKDRFSAERLKGVDSTLKIQPAELGDSAVYLCASSAGGGNEQYFGPGTRLTVT.

The rearrangement joins TRBV7-2 to TRBJ2-7; 10 bases map to TRBD2. The trim removed 5 bases at V and 2 bases at J, leaving 3 bases unmatched. The germline CDR1 and CDR2 sequences are SGHTA and FQGNSA. CDR3 length: 14 residues. The CDR3 is CASSPSGGTYEQYF. The CDR3 region has the DNA TGTGCCAGCAGCCCTAGCGGGGGCACCTACGAGCAGTACTTC.

This sequence joins TRBV5-4 and TRBJ2-3; TRBD2 matches at 12 bases. The V segment lost 1 base and the J segment 1 base; nucleotides outside the gene matches: 7. This CDR3 has 18 residues. Germline CDR1 reads SGHNT; CDR2 reads YYREEE (reference sequence). As DNA, the CDR3 is TGTGCCAGCAGCTTGCCTAGCGGGGGGGCCTGGGGCACAGATACGCAGTATTTT. Its protein product is CASSLPSGGAWGTDTQYF.

V and J are TRBV27 and TRBJ1-5; the match to TRBD1 covers 7 bases. CDR1 and CDR2 (germline): MNHEY, SMNVEV (reference sequence). Losses at the gene ends were 5 bases for V and 7 bases for J; bases not matched to a gene: 8. CDR3 length: 14 residues. The CDR3 sequence is CASSTDRAAQPQHF. The DNA of the CDR3 is TGTGCCAGCAGTACAGACAGGGCAGCACAGCCCCAGCATTTT.

The chain is built from TRBV5-1 and TRBJ2-5; D not certain. This CDR3 is built from 11 residues. Germline-derived CDR1 and CDR2 are SGHRS and YFSETQ. V gave up 4 bases and J gave up 2 bases, with 3 bases separating them. The DNA of the CDR3 is TGCGCCAGCAGCCTACAAGAGACCCAGTACTTC. Its protein is CASSLQETQYF. Complete variable domain (other parts from reference TRBV5-1 and TRBJ2-5): KAGVTQTPRYLIKTRGQQVTLSCSPISGHRSVSWYQQTPGQGLQFLFEYFSETQRNKGNFPGRFSGRQFSNSRSEMNVSTLELGDSALYLCASSLQETQYFGPGTRLLVL.

The V call is TRBV5-1, the J call TRBJ2-6; TRBD1 matches at 8 bases. The length of the CDR3 is 16 residues. After removal of 4 bases from V and 0 bases from J, the junction contained 3 bases not matched to a gene. Germline V gene data show CDR1 as SGHRS and CDR2 as YFSETQ. The CDR3 DNA reads TGCGCCAGCAGCCAGGGGGCATTCTCTGGGGCCAACGTCCTGACTTTC. The encoded protein is CASSQGAFSGANVLTF. Variable domain in full (rest from reference TRBV5-1 and TRBJ2-6): KAGVTQTPRYLIKTRGQQVTLSCSPISGHRSVSWYQQTPGQGLQFLFEYFSETQRNKGNFPGRFSGRQFSNSRSEMNVSTLELGDSALYLCASSQGAFSGANVLTFGAGSRLTVL.

This rearrangement joins TRBV6-6 to TRBJ2-3; TRBD2 aligns across 16 bases. V lost 6 bases and J lost 4; bases outside the gene matches: 4. Germline lookup yields CDR1 MNHNY and CDR2 SVGAGI (reference sequence). The CDR3 runs to 16 residues. CDR3 in DNA: TGTGCCAGCAGACCCGGGACTAGCGGGGGGGCAGATACGCAGTATTTT. It translates to CASRPGTSGGADTQYF.

The V and J genes are TRBV28 and TRBJ1-6; a weak D match, TRBD1 (5 bases). CDR3 size: 15 residues. V was pared by 2 bases and J by 5 bases, with 10 bases between. In germline, CDR1 is MDHEN, CDR2 SYDVKM. CDR3 sequence reads: CASSLGGVDNSPLHF. DNA of the CDR3: TGTGCCAGCAGTTTAGGAGGGGTCGATAATTCACCCCTCCACTTT.

This chain uses TRBV28 with TRBJ1-1; possible D gene TRBD1, 5 bases. CDR1 is MDHEN, CDR2 SYDVKM, per germline. The V end lost 2 bases, the J end lost 1 base, and 8 bases lay between the germline ends. The CDR3 sequence is 14 residues long. The CDR3 DNA is TGTGCCAGCAGTTTACAGGGCCCGAACACTGAAGCTTTCTTT. Its protein product is CASSLQGPNTEAFF.

This clone has a handful of counts. The J gene is TRBJ1-2, the V gene TRBV7-8, with D perhaps TRBD1 (5 bases). Germline V CDR1 and CDR2: SGHVS, FQNEAQ. The ends were cut back, 3 bases at V and 4 bases at J, with 9 bases in the middle. The CDR3 length is 13 residues. The DNA for the CDR3 is TGTGCCAGCAGCTTTGACAGCGTCTATGGCTACACCTTC. Its protein is CASSFDSVYGYTF. The whole variable domain, filled in from reference TRBV7-8 and TRBJ1-2, reads GAGVSQSPRYKVAKRGQDVALRCDPISGHVSLFWYQQALGQGPEFLTYFQNEAQLDKSGLPSDRFFAERPEGSVSTLKIQRTQQEDSAVYLCASSFDSVYGYTFGSGTRLTVV.

The chain is built from TRBV7-2 and TRBJ2-3; 11 positions agree with TRBD2. Germline loops: CDR1 SGHTA, CDR2 FQGNSA. V was pared by 2 bases and J by 3 bases, with 4 bases of the junction left unmatched. This CDR3 spans 16 amino acids. The CDR3 bases are TGTGCCAGCAGCTTATCACTAGCGGGGGAGACAGATACGCAGTATTTT. Its translation is CASSLSLAGETDTQYF. The full variable domain, in which reference TRBV7-2 and TRBJ2-3 provide the parts outside the CDR3, is GAGVSQSPSNKVTEKGKDVELRCDPISGHTALYWYRQSLGQGLEFLIYFQGNSAPDKSGLPSDRFSAERTGGSVSTLTIQRTQQEDSAVYLCASSLSLAGETDTQYFGPGTRLTVL.

This rearrangement joins TRBV28 to TRBJ2-3; 8 nucleotides line up with TRBD2. The CDR3 is 18 amino acids. From germline, CDR1 is MDHEN and CDR2 SYDVKM. The V segment lost 5 bases and the J segment 0 bases; nucleotides outside the gene matches: 13. CDR3 protein: CASSRLTLAGTSTDTQYF. CDR3 in DNA: TGTGCCAGCAGTCGCCTCACGTTAGCGGGGACTAGCACAGATACGCAGTATTTT.

This chain uses TRBV5-6 with TRBJ1-2; tentative D call: TRBD1 (6 bases). This CDR3 has 12 amino acids. Germline CDR1 SGHDT, CDR2 YYEEEE. The ends were cut back, 7 bases at V and 3 bases at J, with 10 bases in the middle. Here the CDR3 DNA reads TGTGCCAGCGGTTCAGGGGACTATGGCTACACCTTC. Its protein product is CASGSGDYGYTF.

The chain links TRBV19 to TRBJ1-2, with 7 bases aligning to TRBD1. CDR1 and CDR2 from the germline V gene are LNHDA and SQIVND (reference sequence). This CDR3 comprises 15 residues. J gave up 0 bases and V 5 bases, and 6 bases lay outside the gene matches. The CDR3 DNA is TGTGCCAGTAGTGACACAGGGGCCCCTAACTATGGCTACACCTTC. Its translation is CASSDTGAPNYGYTF.

V usage is TRBV9 and J usage is TRBJ2-7, with 9 bases aligning to TRBD1. This CDR3 spans 14 amino acids. CDR1 is SGDLS, CDR2 YYNGEE, per germline. Trimming cost V 4 bases and J 2 bases; bases outside gene matches: 4. CDR3 residues: CASSSRDRAYEQYF. The CDR3 DNA follows: TGTGCCAGCAGCTCGAGGGACAGGGCCTACGAGCAGTACTTC.

This chain uses TRBV28 with TRBJ2-3; no clear D gene. The germline gives CDR1 MDHEN, CDR2 SYDVKM. This CDR3 spans 15 amino acids. The V and J ends lost 3 bases and 7 bases respectively, with 17 bases between them. CDR3: CASSLVAPSGNTQYF. The CDR3 nucleotides are TGTGCCAGCAGTTTGGTAGCTCCTAGTGGAAATACGCAGTATTTT. The variable domain in full, with the rest retrieved from reference TRBV28 and TRBJ2-3, is DVKVTQSSRYLVKRTGEKVFLECVQDMDHENMFWYRQDPGLGLRLIYFSYDVKMKEKGDIPEGYSVSREKKERFSLILESASTNQTSMYLCASSLVAPSGNTQYFGPGTRLTVL.